A selection of T cell receptor beta chains follows, all from one sample in a study of T cell responses to AZD1222 COVID-19 vaccine. Data came from immunoSEQ multiplex PCR; TCRdb stores just in-frame clones and leaves some out. The data show 150,000 to 200,000 clones, with approximately 91% seen just once and approximately 1.9% held by the top ten. The sample was peripheral blood, taken 28 days after the second AZD1222 dose. The source of these receptors is an adult who received the AZD1222 COVID-19 vaccine. Both conserved end residues are part of each CDR3. Each record gives: V gene, clone size, J gene, D gene, CDR3 protein, CDR3 DNA. A D gene is named only where the DNA matches it firmly. Rows give clone size only sometimes, using once, few, many, or a class for an expanded clone.

v_call: TRBV4-1
clone_size: few
j_call: TRBJ2-3
d_call: -
cdr3_aa: CASSHGGRDTQYF
cdr3_nt: TGCGCCAGCAGCCATGGGGGAAGAGATACGCAGTATTTT

v_call: TRBV10-2
clone_size: -
j_call: TRBJ1-3
d_call: -
cdr3_aa: CASSDRTSSGNTIYF
cdr3_nt: TGCGCCAGCAGTGATAGGACCTCCTCTGGAAACACCATATATTTT

v_call: TRBV27
clone_size: -
j_call: TRBJ1-2
d_call: -
cdr3_aa: CASSYRAANYGYTF
cdr3_nt: TGTGCCAGCAGTTACAGGGCAGCTAACTATGGCTACACCTTC

v_call: TRBV5-1
clone_size: -
j_call: TRBJ1-6
d_call: -
cdr3_aa: CASSFQESSYNSPLHF
cdr3_nt: TGCGCCAGCAGCTTTCAAGAGAGCTCCTATAATTCACCCCTCCACTTT

v_call: TRBV3-1/TRBV3-2
clone_size: -
j_call: TRBJ1-1
d_call: -
cdr3_aa: CASSQPGDGEAFF
cdr3_nt: TGTGCCAGCAGCCAACCCGGGGACGGGGAAGCTTTCTTT

v_call: TRBV18
clone_size: -
j_call: TRBJ2-1
d_call: -
cdr3_aa: CASSPGAPYNEQFF
cdr3_nt: TGTGCCAGCTCACCAGGGGCGCCCTACAATGAGCAGTTCTTC

v_call: TRBV3-1/TRBV3-2
clone_size: -
j_call: TRBJ1-1
d_call: -
cdr3_aa: CASSQIGEAFF
cdr3_nt: TGTGCCAGCAGCCAAATTGGGGAGGCTTTCTTT

v_call: TRBV5-1
clone_size: -
j_call: TRBJ2-1
d_call: -
cdr3_aa: CASSLEGSPTYNEQFF
cdr3_nt: TGCGCCAGCAGCTTGGAGGGTAGCCCGACCTACAATGAGCAGTTCTTC

v_call: TRBV12-5
clone_size: -
j_call: TRBJ1-1
d_call: -
cdr3_aa: CASGLDPWTANTEAFF
cdr3_nt: TGTGCTAGTGGTTTGGACCCTTGGACGGCTAACACTGAAGCTTTCTTT

v_call: TRBV4-2
clone_size: -
j_call: TRBJ1-3
d_call: -
cdr3_aa: CASRWEGGGNTIYF
cdr3_nt: TGTGCCAGCAGGTGGGAAGGGGGAGGAAACACCATATATTTT

v_call: TRBV7-2
clone_size: -
j_call: TRBJ1-1
d_call: -
cdr3_aa: CASSLAGRANTEAFF
cdr3_nt: TGTGCCAGCAGCTTAGCCGGCAGGGCCAACACTGAAGCTTTCTTT

v_call: TRBV2
clone_size: -
j_call: TRBJ2-2
d_call: -
cdr3_aa: CASRGGGTGELFF
cdr3_nt: TGTGCCAGCCGAGGGGGGGGCACCGGGGAGCTGTTTTTT

v_call: TRBV11-3
clone_size: -
j_call: TRBJ1-4
d_call: TRBD1
cdr3_aa: CASSHRTGGNEKLFF
cdr3_nt: TGTGCCAGCAGCCACAGGACAGGTGGTAATGAAAAACTGTTTTTT

v_call: TRBV9
clone_size: -
j_call: TRBJ1-2
d_call: TRBD1
cdr3_aa: CASSPTGTGPSNYGYTF
cdr3_nt: TGTGCCAGCAGCCCAACAGGGACAGGCCCCTCCAACTATGGCTACACCTTC

v_call: TRBV9
clone_size: -
j_call: TRBJ2-3
d_call: -
cdr3_aa: CASSVNVPVSGSDTQYF
cdr3_nt: TGTGCCAGCAGCGTAAACGTGCCTGTGTCTGGGTCAGATACGCAGTATTTT

v_call: TRBV18
clone_size: -
j_call: TRBJ1-2
d_call: TRBD1
cdr3_aa: CASSPRGTGGANYGYTF
cdr3_nt: TGTGCCAGCTCACCACGGGGGACAGGTGGGGCTAACTATGGCTACACCTTC

v_call: TRBV2
clone_size: -
j_call: TRBJ1-1
d_call: -
cdr3_aa: CASSTKRMNTEAFF
cdr3_nt: TGTGCCAGTTCTACGAAGAGGATGAACACTGAAGCTTTCTTT

v_call: TRBV30
clone_size: -
j_call: TRBJ2-1
d_call: TRBD2
cdr3_aa: CAWSPGRTSGTNEQFF
cdr3_nt: TGTGCCTGGAGTCCGGGCCGGACTAGCGGGACCAATGAGCAGTTCTTC

v_call: TRBV5-1
clone_size: -
j_call: TRBJ2-5
d_call: -
cdr3_aa: CASSAGTGRETQYF
cdr3_nt: TGCGCCAGCAGCGCAGGAACAGGGAGGGAGACCCAGTACTTC

v_call: TRBV7-3
clone_size: once
j_call: TRBJ2-2
d_call: -
cdr3_aa: CASSFNPGRSNTGELFF
cdr3_nt: TGTGCCAGCAGCTTTAACCCCGGACGGTCGAACACCGGGGAGCTGTTTTTT

v_call: TRBV7-2
clone_size: few
j_call: TRBJ1-5
d_call: TRBD1
cdr3_aa: CASSPRQGVGNQPQHF
cdr3_nt: TGTGCCAGCAGCCCACGGCAGGGGGTCGGCAATCAGCCCCAGCATTTT

v_call: TRBV3-1/TRBV3-2
clone_size: -
j_call: TRBJ2-1
d_call: TRBD2
cdr3_aa: CASSQVGLAGGWDEQFF
cdr3_nt: TGTGCCAGCAGCCAAGTAGGACTAGCGGGAGGGTGGGATGAGCAGTTCTTC